The 23 T cell receptor beta chains presented below share a single source sample, sequenced in a study of T cell repertoires in cytomegalovirus infection. TCRdb re-derived calls from the reads in MiXCR, one entry per CDR3 protein. The data contain roughly 230,000 distinct CDR3 sequences, approximately 24% of them singletons. The sample was CD8+ T cells from PBMCs. Receptors were obtained from a human donor in good health (CMV status not recorded). Some clones in this sample may be carry-over from other donors' samples.

This clonotype was detected a few times. The chain carries TRBV2 and TRBJ2-5; tentative D call: TRBD1 (6 bases). From germline, CDR1 is SNHLY and CDR2 FYNNEI. The CDR3 consists of 14 residues. Trimming removed 4 bases at V and 1 base at J, with 10 bases between. The CDR3 is CASSATDSQETQYF. CDR3 bases: TGTGCCAGCAGTGCTACGGACAGCCAAGAGACCCAGTACTTC.

The chain is built from TRBV7-9 and TRBJ1-5; D may be TRBD1 (5 bases). The CDR3 is 15 residues long. Germline values: CDR1 SEHNR, CDR2 FQNEAQ (reference sequence). The V and J ends lost 7 bases and 6 bases respectively, with 19 bases between them. This chain's CDR3 is CASTPLDSMVQPQHF. The DNA of the CDR3 is TGTGCCAGCACCCCTCTAGACAGTATGGTTCAGCCCCAGCATTTT.

In its sample, this clonotype was seen once. At one of its ends the junction is not consistent with the germline gene, which may arise from a read error. The V gene is TRBV2, the J gene TRBJ2-3, with TRBD2 identical over 14 bases. The germline V gene encodes CDR1 SNHLY and CDR2 FYNNEI. This CDR3 contains 15 residues. The CDR3 bases are TGTGCCAGCATTGAAAGGACTAGCGGGGGGGATACGCAGTATTTT. It translates to CASIERTSGGDTQYF.

This clonotype occurred once. This rearrangement joins TRBV5-1 to TRBJ1-4; D call uncertain. Between the trimmed V and J ends, which lost 1 base and 4 bases, there was a span of 11 bases. This CDR3 has 15 residues. The germline gives CDR1 SGHRS, CDR2 YFSETQ. This CDR3 reads CASSLLLAFNEKLFF. The CDR3 region has the DNA TGCGCCAGCAGCTTGTTGCTAGCCTTTAATGAAAAACTGTTTTTT.

The chain combines TRBV19 with TRBJ2-3, with TRBD1 identical over 7 bases. The V segment lost 4 bases and the J segment 8 bases; nucleotides outside the gene matches: 9. Germline CDR1 reads LNHDA; CDR2 reads SQIVND (reference sequence). The CDR3 runs to 14 residues. CDR3 nucleotides: TGTGCCAGTAGTACTGTATCCCGGGACAGTACGCAGTATTTT. This translates into CASSTVSRDSTQYF.

This rearrangement joins TRBV7-9 to TRBJ1-1; a weak D match, TRBD1 (5 bases). The CDR3 has 15 amino acids. Germline V lookup: CDR1 SEHNR, CDR2 FQNEAQ (reference sequence). V dropped 0 bases and J dropped 7 bases, with 15 bases sitting between them. CDR3 nucleotide sequence: TGTGCCAGCAGCTTAGCTGGTTTGGGACGGCGTGAAGCTTTCTTT. This codes for CASSLAGLGRREAFF.

The chain carries TRBV24-1 and TRBJ2-6; D not certain. Germline-derived CDR1 and CDR2 are KGHDR and SFDVKD. V was shortened by 5 bases and J by 1 base, with 5 bases between the two germline ends. This CDR3 is 14 amino acids long. The CDR3: CATSGISGANVLTF. In nucleotides, the CDR3 is TGTGCCACCAGTGGGATATCTGGGGCCAACGTCCTGACTTTC.

Of note for this clonotype: A read error is possible here, since a much larger clone lies one base away. The chain links TRBV7-6 to TRBJ2-3; 10 bases line up with TRBD2. The CDR3 loop spans 15 amino acids. Germline values: CDR1 SGHVS, CDR2 FNYEAQ. The CDR3 spells CTSSPAGGSTDTQYF. The CDR3 DNA follows: TGTACCAGCAGCCCAGCGGGGGGGAGCACAGATACGCAGTATTTT.

The table lists this clonotype with many counts. The rearrangement joins TRBV2 to TRBJ2-1; no definite D call. CDR3 length: 10 amino acids. CDR1 is SNHLY, CDR2 FYNNEI, per germline. With 3 bases removed from V and 10 bases from J, the gap between germline ends came to 4 bases. The CDR3 loop reads CASSDGEQFF. CDR3 in DNA: TGTGCCAGCAGTGACGGGGAGCAGTTCTTC.

The chain couples TRBV4-1 to TRBJ2-7; TRBD2 matches at 12 bases. The CDR3 loop spans 16 amino acids. The V gene end was trimmed by 4 bases and the J gene end by 2 bases; junction bases not matched to a gene: 6. Per the germline V gene, CDR1 is MGHRA and CDR2 is YSYEKL. CDR3 coding DNA: TGCGCCAGCAGCCCCCGACTAGCGGGGGCCACCTACGAGCAGTACTTC. This gives the protein CASSPRLAGATYEQYF.

In its sample, this clonotype was seen once. The chain carries TRBV2 and TRBJ2-2; D unresolved. The V and J ends lost 7 bases and 4 bases respectively, with 7 bases between them. CDR3 length: 12 residues. Germline-derived CDR1 and CDR2 are SNHLY and FYNNEI. The CDR3 reads CASTDGTGELFF. The CDR3 DNA follows: TGTGCCAGCACGGATGGCACCGGGGAGCTGTTTTTT.

This clonotype was counted at least ten times. The chain uses TRBV7-9 and TRBJ2-7; TRBD2 matches at 8 bases. In germline, CDR1 is SEHNR, CDR2 FQNEAQ (reference sequence). Unmatched junction bases numbered 6, after V lost 3 bases and J lost 5 bases. The length of the CDR3 is 14 residues. The CDR3 here is CASSFPGGAHEQYF. As DNA, the CDR3 is TGTGCCAGCAGCTTTCCCGGGGGGGCCCACGAGCAGTACTTC.

This clonotype was seen repeatedly, ten times or more. The rearrangement joins TRBV4-1 to TRBJ2-1, with a possible D match to TRBD2 (5 bases). CDR1 and CDR2 (germline): MGHRA, YSYEKL. The CDR3 has 15 residues. V lost 4 bases to trimming and J lost 0 bases, with 10 bases between them. CDR3 protein: CASSPGYDSYNEQFF. The CDR3 coding sequence is TGCGCCAGCAGCCCGGGATATGACTCCTACAATGAGCAGTTCTTC.

The gene calls are TRBV5-6 and TRBJ1-2; D not certain. Deletions cut 0 bases from V and 3 bases from J, with 12 bases between. Germline values: CDR1 SGHDT, CDR2 YYEEEE. The CDR3 extends over 15 amino acids. CDR3 bases: TGTGCCAGCAGCTTGGACCTGGAGAATCACTATGGCTACACCTTC. This encodes CASSLDLENHYGYTF.

This clonotype was observed many times. The J gene is TRBJ2-1, the V gene TRBV4-1; D is ambiguous. Germline V lookup: CDR1 MGHRA, CDR2 YSYEKL. CDR3 length equals 11 residues. The V end was cut by 6 bases, the J end by 4 bases, with 4 bases between. The CDR3 region is CASRGYNEQFF. CDR3 DNA sequence: TGCGCCAGCAGGGGATACAATGAGCAGTTCTTC.

V and J are TRBV6-5 and TRBJ1-5; no clear D gene. Trimming cost V 8 bases and J 6 bases, with 20 bases left between them. This CDR3 is 15 amino acids long. The germline V gene encodes CDR1 MNHEY and CDR2 SVGAGI. The CDR3 nucleotides are TGTGCCAGCTCGAGGGTAAAGACGGGAGGTCAGCCCCAGCATTTT. Encoded protein: CASSRVKTGGQPQHF.

At least ten counts were recorded for this clonotype. The chain carries TRBV7-6 and TRBJ2-7; no definite D call. The CDR3 is made up of 13 amino acids. The germline V and J ends were trimmed by 3 bases and 3 bases, with 9 bases remaining between them. Per the germline V gene, CDR1 is SGHVS and CDR2 is FNYEAQ. For the CDR3, the DNA is TGTGCCAGCAGCTTTATGCCAGGCTACGAGCAGTACTTC. Translated: CASSFMPGYEQYF.

The chain is built from TRBV19 and TRBJ1-1, with unresolved D. The CDR3 has 16 amino acids. Germline CDR1 is LNHDA and CDR2 is SQIVND (reference sequence). With 0 bases removed from V and 3 bases from J, the gap between germline ends came to 14 bases. The CDR3, as DNA: TGTGCCAGTAGTATAGATGTGGGGAATCGGGACACTGAAGCTTTCTTT. It is translated as CASSIDVGNRDTEAFF.

This chain connects TRBV7-6 to TRBJ2-3; D is unresolved. With 5 bases removed from V and 5 bases from J, the gap between germline ends came to 8 bases. The CDR3 loop spans 12 amino acids. In germline, CDR1 is SGHVS, CDR2 FNYEAQ. The CDR3 spells CASSRTGDTQYF. In nucleotides, the CDR3 is TGTGCCAGCAGCCGAACGGGAGATACGCAGTATTTT.

A word on this clonotype: The junction departs from the called germline gene at one end, perhaps through a read error. The chain has TRBV2 and TRBJ2-3; 9 nucleotides agree with TRBD2. Germline V CDR1 and CDR2: SNHLY, FYNNEI. The CDR3 spans 13 residues. The CDR3 DNA is TGTGCCAGCAGGGGGACTAGCACAGATACGCGGTATTTT. The encoded protein is CASRGTSTDTRYF.

This clonotype was observed a few times. The V gene is TRBV2, the J gene TRBJ2-1; 7 nucleotides agree with TRBD1. Germline loops: CDR1 SNHLY, CDR2 FYNNEI. The CDR3 extends over 15 amino acids. Trimming removed 7 bases from V and 3 bases from J; junction bases left unmatched: 9. The CDR3 loop is CASTNYRGDYNEQFF. The CDR3 DNA reads TGTGCCAGCACAAATTACAGGGGCGACTACAATGAGCAGTTCTTC. Complete variable domain (other parts from reference TRBV2 and TRBJ2-1): EPEVTQTPSHQVTQMGQEVILRCVPISNHLYFYWYRQILGQKVEFLVSFYNNEISEKSEIFDDQFSVERPDGSNFTLKIRSTKLEDSAMYFCASTNYRGDYNEQFFGPGTRLTVL.

The chain joins TRBV28 to TRBJ2-7; 9 nucleotides agree with TRBD1. Germline loops: CDR1 MDHEN, CDR2 SYDVKM. This CDR3 contains 14 residues. Germline trimming cut 7 bases from V and 3 bases from J; bases unmatched to any gene: 7. The CDR3 is CASTGTGIIYEQYF. Written as DNA, the CDR3 is TGTGCCAGCACCGGGACAGGGATAATCTACGAGCAGTACTTC.

The V gene is TRBV27, the J gene TRBJ1-2; 9 positions agree with TRBD1. CDR3 length: 16 residues. Germline values: CDR1 MNHEY, CDR2 SMNVEV (reference sequence). V was clipped by 6 bases and J by 5 bases; unmatched bases: 13. The CDR3 DNA reads TGTGCCAGCAGCTCATCCGGGACAGGGAGGAATTATGGCTACACCTTC. Its protein product is CASSSSGTGRNYGYTF.